The 27 T cell receptor beta chains in this list originate from one sample, sequenced in a study of glioma-infiltrating T cells. The iRepertoire nested amplicon-rescue multiplex PCR amplified TCR alpha and beta CDR3s from RNA. Via MiXCR, TCRdb re-called the multiplex PCR reads, giving one row per CDR3 protein. The sample has roughly 42,000 distinct CDR3 sequences, about a fifth seen once. Source material: glioma tissue, nonneoplastic brain tissue, or PBMCs (not recorded which). The origin of the receptors is a human donor with low-grade glioma or glioblastoma, undergoing nonglioma brain surgery, or in good health (not recorded which).

In its sample, this clonotype was seen many times. The chain employs TRBV7-8 and TRBJ2-2, with 14 nucleotides matching TRBD2. CDR3 length: 18 residues. After removal of 5 bases from V and 1 base from J, the junction contained 6 bases not matched to a gene. Germline V gene data show CDR1 as SGHVS and CDR2 as FQNEAQ. The CDR3 DNA follows: TGTGCCAGCAGCAACAGACTAGCGGGGGGGCGGAACACCGGGGAGCTGTTTTTT. It codes for CASSNRLAGGRNTGELFF.

This clonotype came up many times. The rearrangement links TRBV6-4 to TRBJ2-1; D might be TRBD2 (5 bases). This CDR3 is built from 14 residues. V lost 8 bases and J lost 7, with 18 bases in between. Per the germline V gene, CDR1 is MRHNA and CDR2 is SNTAGT. The CDR3 bases are TGTGCCAGCCCCCACGGGCCTAGGACTAATGAGCAGTTCTTC. Protein: CASPHGPRTNEQFF.

This clonotype was recorded at least ten times. The chain joins TRBV7-8 to TRBJ2-7; tentative D call: TRBD1 (6 bases). This CDR3 contains 13 residues. The V end lost 4 bases, the J end lost 3 bases, and 10 bases lay between the germline ends. Germline-derived CDR1 and CDR2 are SGHVS and FQNEAQ. The chain's CDR3 is CASSSHRDYEQYV. CDR3 DNA: TGTGCCAGCAGCTCTCACAGGGACTACGAGCAGTACGTC.

This clonotype was found many times. CDR3 region: CASSQDVSRTNTGELFF. CDR3 coding DNA: TGTGCCAGCAGCCAAGATGTCTCCAGGACTAACACCGGGGAGCTGTTTTTT. V gene TRBV4-2 combines with J gene TRBJ2-2; D possibly corresponds to TRBD2 (5 bases). The germline V gene encodes CDR1 LGHNA and CDR2 YNFKEQ. The CDR3 runs 17 residues. The V end was cut by 0 bases, the J end by 2 bases, with 13 bases between.

CDR3 region: CASSDRVVGYEQYV. CDR3 nucleotide sequence: TGCGCCAGCAGTGACAGGGTAGTCGGCTACGAGCAGTACGTC. The chain links TRBV10-2 to TRBJ2-7; maybe TRBD1 (5 bases). The germline CDR1 and CDR2 sequences are WSHSY and SAAADI. V was trimmed by 3 bases and J by 3 bases, leaving 12 bases between them. The CDR3 extends over 14 amino acids.

On this clonotype: This may stem from a read error, because a much larger clone lies one nucleotide away. This rearrangement joins TRBV7-2 to TRBJ2-7; D uncertain. CDR3 length: 17 residues. The germline gives CDR1 SGHTA, CDR2 FQGNSA. Trimming left V 1 base short and J 4 bases short, with 20 bases between. CDR3 DNA: TGTGCCAGCAGCTTAGTCGTATGGGCTGCCCGTAGGTACGAGCAGTACTTC. It yields the protein CASSLVVWAARRYEQYF.

This sequence joins TRBV20-1 and TRBJ2-7, with D perhaps matching TRBD2 (5 bases). Germline V CDR1 and CDR2: DFQATT, SNEGSKA (reference sequence). Trimming took off 3 bases at V and 6 bases at J, with 21 bases between the two ends. The CDR3 length is 15 residues. The CDR3 here is CSASGIARGLGEQYF. The CDR3 region has the DNA TGCAGTGCTAGCGGGATAGCAAGAGGATTGGGCGAGCAGTACTTC.

This clonotype appeared many times. For the CDR3, the DNA is TGTGCCAGCAGTACCTATAATTCACCCCTCCACTTT. Protein: CASSTYNSPLHF. V and J are TRBV25-1 and TRBJ1-6; no clear D gene. From germline, CDR1 is MGHDK and CDR2 SYGVNS. The CDR3 is 12 amino acids. V was pared by 5 bases and J by 2 bases, with 1 base between.

This clonotype was counted a single time. The chain is built from TRBV19 and TRBJ1-5, with TRBD1 matching 8 bases. The CDR3 sequence is 15 residues long. Germline CDR1 reads LNHDA; CDR2 reads SQIVND (reference sequence). Unmatched junction bases numbered 6, after V lost 4 bases and J lost 4 bases. The CDR3 here is CASSKGTGNNQPQHF. CDR3 in DNA: TGTGCCAGTAGTAAAGGGACAGGCAATAATCAGCCCCAGCATTTT.

There are many counts of this clonotype. This chain's CDR3 is CASSRGGNYGYTF. CDR3 sequence (DNA): TGCGCCAGCAGCCGGGGGGGGAACTATGGCTACACCTTC. This chain connects TRBV4-1 to TRBJ1-2; D may be TRBD1 (5 bases). Germline V gene lookup returns CDR1 MGHRA and CDR2 YSYEKL. The CDR3 consists of 13 residues. Trimming stripped 4 bases from V and 2 bases from J, with 8 bases between.

This clonotype has more than one count but fewer than ten. The chain uses TRBV12-3 or TRBV12-4 and TRBJ2-3; tentatively, D is TRBD2 (5 bases). This CDR3 region has 12 residues. Trimming pared 8 bases from V and 8 bases from J, leaving 14 bases between. CDR3 sequence (DNA): TGTGCCAGCGCCCGGGATAAGGGTACGCAGTATTTT. Translating it yields CASARDKGTQYF.

This clonotype came up many times. The rearrangement uses TRBV7-9 and TRBJ2-5; 7 nucleotides agree with TRBD2. CDR3 size: 15 residues. Germline-derived CDR1 and CDR2 are SEHNR and FQNEAQ (reference sequence). V trimming: 1 base; J trimming: 4 bases; junction bases outside the gene matches: 6. CDR3 sequence (DNA): TGTGCCAGCAGCTTAGGACTAGCAGTGGCAGAGACCCAGTACTTC. It specifies CASSLGLAVAETQYF.

In regard to this clonotype: The final CDR3 position lacks the conserved phenylalanine or tryptophan, pointing to a likely read error. V and J are TRBV19 and TRBJ1-1, with D perhaps TRBD1 (5 bases). CDR3 length: 15 amino acids. Germline V gene sequence: CDR1 LNHDA, CDR2 SQIVND (reference sequence). V lost 2 bases and J lost 3, with 13 bases in between. The DNA of the CDR3 is TGTGCCAGTAGTATACGGACATCTGGGGACACTGAAGCTTTCCTT. It is translated as CASSIRTSGDTEAFL.

This clonotype was found a few times. One junction end disagrees with the germline gene, perhaps due to a read error. The chain is built from TRBV7-7 and TRBJ2-1; 11 bases align to TRBD2. Per the germline V gene, CDR1 is SSHAT and CDR2 is FNYEAQ (reference sequence). This CDR3 comprises 17 residues. The CDR3 loop is CASSSFSGRANYNEQFF. CDR3 nucleotide sequence: TGTGCTAGCAGCAGTTTTAGCGGGAGGGCCAACTACAATGAGCAGTTCTTC.

This clonotype qualifies as medium-sized. The chain employs TRBV20-1 and TRBJ1-1; TRBD1 matches at 9 bases. CDR1 is DFQATT, CDR2 SNEGSKA, per germline (reference sequence). This CDR3 is 14 amino acids long. V trimming: 3 bases; J trimming: 3 bases; junction bases outside the gene matches: 5. As DNA, the CDR3 is TGCAGTGCTAGGGGAAGGACAGGGGACACTGAAGCTTTCTTT. It codes for CSARGRTGDTEAFF.

This clonotype was counted at least ten times. The chain links TRBV7-8 to TRBJ1-2; D call uncertain. This CDR3 spans 16 amino acids. Germline CDR1 and CDR2: SGHVS and FQNEAQ. Trimming took 2 bases from V and 0 from J, leaving 13 bases between them. CDR3 in DNA: TGTGCCAGCAGCTTATTTAGATCTCTAGCTAACTATGGCTACACCTTC. Protein: CASSLFRSLANYGYTF.

This clonotype has a count of ten or more. This rearrangement joins TRBV7-2 to TRBJ2-3; 10 bases line up with TRBD2. Germline lookup yields CDR1 SGHTA and CDR2 FQGNSA. CDR3 length: 17 amino acids. The J segment lost 1 base and the V segment lost 10 bases, leaving 14 bases of the junction unmatched. The CDR3 nucleotides read TGTGCCACCTTCCCAGGCCCAGCGGGAGGGGGCACAGATACGCAGTATTTT. The encoded protein is CATFPGPAGGGTDTQYF.

Ten or more counts support this clonotype. This rearrangement joins TRBV27 to TRBJ2-1; 9 bases align to TRBD1. This CDR3 spans 15 amino acids. V lost 5 bases to trimming and J lost 4 bases; unmatched junction nucleotides: 6. Germline V lookup: CDR1 MNHEY, CDR2 SMNVEV (reference sequence). The CDR3 reads CASSVQGARYNEQFF. The CDR3 DNA is TGTGCCAGCAGTGTACAGGGGGCTAGGTACAATGAGCAGTTCTTC.

The genes are TRBV29-1 and TRBJ2-1; perhaps TRBD2 as D (5 bases). CDR1 SQVTM and CDR2 ANQGSEA come from the germline V gene. Trimming took off 5 bases at V and 5 bases at J, with 7 bases between the two ends. The CDR3 has 11 amino acids. The CDR3 loop reads CSVTRDNEQFF. The CDR3 nucleotides read TGCAGCGTTACGAGGGACAATGAGCAGTTCTTC.

With respect to this clonotype: A much larger clonotype is one base distant, so this may be a read error. The chain has TRBV18 and TRBJ2-1, with a possible D match to TRBD1 (6 bases). CDR3 length: 14 amino acids. Germline CDR1 reads KGHSH; CDR2 reads LQKENI. V shed 3 bases and J shed 2 bases, with 8 bases lying between them. The CDR3 sequence: CASSPGAAYNEQFF. The CDR3 region has the DNA TGTGCCAGCTCACCGGGGGCGGCCTACAATGAGCAGTTCTTC.

About this clonotype: With a much larger clone just one base away, this may be a read error. The chain joins TRBV18 to TRBJ1-5; D gene unclear. The CDR3 length is 16 residues. Germline V gives CDR1 KGHSH, CDR2 LQKENI. Here the CDR3 reads CASLPPVTYSNQPQHF. In DNA, the CDR3 is TGTGCCAGCTTACCACCTGTGACTTATAGCAATCAGCCCCAGCATTTT.

This clonotype occurred many times. CDR3 region: CASSIGQNYEQYF. As DNA, the CDR3 is TGTGCCAGTAGTATTGGACAGAACTACGAGCAGTACTTC. This chain uses TRBV19 with TRBJ2-7, with D possibly matching TRBD1 (6 bases). The ends were cut back, 3 bases at V and 3 bases at J, with 9 bases in the middle. In germline, CDR1 is LNHDA, CDR2 SQIVND (reference sequence). The CDR3 sequence is 13 residues long.

The table lists this clonotype with many counts. J is TRBJ1-5 and V is TRBV10-3, with D possibly matching TRBD1 (5 bases). V lost 8 bases, J lost 4 bases, and 9 bases lay in between. Germline CDR1 is ENHRY and CDR2 is SYGVKD. The CDR3 consists of 12 residues. The CDR3: CAIRGFNQPQHF. The CDR3 DNA reads as TGTGCCATCCGGGGGTTTAATCAGCCCCAGCATTTT.

In this sample, this clonotype turned up many times. The chain joins TRBV2 to TRBJ1-2; TRBD1 is a possible D gene (6 bases). V gave up 6 bases and J gave up 6 bases, with 17 bases separating them. The CDR3 contains 14 residues. Per germline, CDR1 SNHLY and CDR2 FYNNEI. The CDR3 loop is CASRGAVLMDGYTF. The CDR3 DNA is TGTGCCAGCAGGGGGGCAGTCCTAATGGATGGCTACACCTTC.

This clonotype has ten or more counts. CDR3 bases: TGCGCCAGCAGCCAACTAGCGGATAGCACAGATACGCAGTATTTT. Its protein is CASSQLADSTDTQYF. The rearrangement joins TRBV4-1 to TRBJ2-3, with 7 nucleotides matching TRBD2. Germline assignment: CDR1 MGHRA and CDR2 YSYEKL. This CDR3 has 15 amino acids. Trimming took 2 bases from V and 0 from J; bases not matched to a gene: 2.

This clonotype was counted once. A read error may be the cause here, since a much bigger clone is one base away. The CDR3 reads CASSESWGAEAFF. The CDR3 DNA follows: TGCGCCAGCAGTGAGTCGTGGGGGGCTGAAGCTTTCTTT. The rearrangement joins TRBV10-2 to TRBJ1-1; D is perhaps TRBD1 (5 bases). The CDR3 extends over 13 amino acids. Per the germline V gene, CDR1 is WSHSY and CDR2 is SAAADI. Trimming removed 0 bases from V and 6 bases from J, with 8 bases in between.

The sample holds many counts of this clonotype. This rearrangement joins TRBV7-3 to TRBJ1-2; tentatively, D is TRBD1 (5 bases). Germline loops: CDR1 SGHTA, CDR2 FQGTGA. CDR3 size: 15 residues. Trimming took 3 bases from V and 5 from J, leaving 16 bases between them. DNA of the CDR3: TGTGCCAGCAGCTTGAACCCGGGACCGCAATATGGCTACACCTTC. The encoded protein is CASSLNPGPQYGYTF.